Listed below are T cell receptor beta chains from one sample, sequenced in a study of neurological immune-mediated disorders. MiXCR, applied by TCRdb to the 5' RACE reads, yields one record per CDR3 protein. The table has just under 45,000 distinct CDR3 sequences, roughly an eighth seen once. The material sequenced was PBMCs. These TCRs come from a female donor in good health. Both conserved end residues are part of each CDR3.

CDR3,J,V
CASSLEATSSPGELFF,TRBJ2-2,TRBV7-6
CSARDYGPSSYNEQFF,TRBJ2-1,TRBV20-1
CASSPTSGGDNEQFF,TRBJ2-1,TRBV18
CASSLVYNEQFF,TRBJ2-1,TRBV6-6
CASSYGPQNTEAFF,TRBJ1-1,TRBV13
CTTSRDEGTSAQYF,TRBJ2-5,TRBV15
CASSRDGSLGETQYF,TRBJ2-5,TRBV5-1
CASSLDVYNEQFF,TRBJ2-1,TRBV7-3
CASSEHADTQYF,TRBJ2-3,TRBV12-3/TRBV12-4
CASSPPGGTREQYF,TRBJ2-7,TRBV5-1
CASSLVSVNTEAFF,TRBJ1-1,TRBV5-1
CASSPARTSGSYEQYF,TRBJ2-7,TRBV5-1
CSVERGQVNTEAFF,TRBJ1-1,TRBV29-1
CASSTPSGGTLNEQFF,TRBJ2-1,TRBV7-8
CASSQYLGRDLNTQYF,TRBJ2-3,TRBV5-1
CASSPGARGLNEQYF,TRBJ2-7,TRBV5-1